This T cell receptor (beta chain) is from a study of shared clonotypes between healthy human individuals. Cells designated naive CD8 were CD45RO-negative and were positively selected for CCR7, with terminally differentiated effector memory CD45RA+ cells excluded. Sequenced by immunoSEQ multiplex PCR; TCRdb stores in-frame clones only, minus some. The sample records 1.5 million to 2.5 million clones, about 95% being singletons. Deletions cut 5 bases from V and 3 bases from J, with 11 bases between. This CDR3 is built from 13 residues. Per the germline V gene, CDR1 is SGHVS and CDR2 is FNYEAQ. The sequence came from a man younger than 35 in good health. This chain uses TRBV7-6 with TRBJ2-7; D not resolved. Material for sequencing was naive CD8+ T cells sorted from blood. This CDR3 is CASSLGHSYEQYF. The CDR3 DNA reads TGTGCCAGCAGCCTTGGGCACAGCTACGAGCAGTACTTC. The full variable domain, rest sourced from reference TRBV7-6 and TRBJ2-7, is GAGVSQSPRYKVTKRGQDVALRCDPISGHVSLYWYRQALGQGPEFLTYFNYEAQQDKSGLPNDRFSAERPEGSISTLTIQRTEQRDSAMYRCASSLGHSYEQYFGPGTRLTVT.